This TCR beta chain was sequenced in a study of blood T cell repertoires in COVID-19. Across the whole study: Acute and convalescent COVID-19 samples came from the United States, Italy and Spain.

In the original workflow: Researchers report that nucleated cell counts were estimated from reference gene primer amplification. Produced via immunoSEQ multiplex PCR; TCRdb's table is partial and in-frame only. The DNA was the basis for D and trimming; V, J and clone size are from that table. The table has 100,000 to 150,000 clones, around 87% seen once. This clone was picked up a small number of times. Looked up from germline, CDR1 is GTSNPN and CDR2 is SVGIG (reference sequence). The V segment lost 3 bases and the J segment 4 bases; nucleotides outside the gene matches: 5. This CDR3 is built from 15 residues.

The specimen sequenced was peripheral blood. The rearrangement uses TRBV30 and TRBJ2-1; 11 positions agree with TRBD2. The receptor was derived from a man between 45 and 60 years old with acute or convalescent COVID-19. The CDR3 DNA reads as TGTGCCTGGAGCGTTACTAGCGGGGGTTACAATGAGCAGTTCTTC. This codes for CAWSVTSGGYNEQFF.